A selection of T cell receptor beta chains follows, all from one sample in a study of T cells in Graves' hyperthyroidism and ophthalmopathy. TCRdb redid the calling of the multiplex PCR reads with MiXCR, one entry per CDR3 protein. The data contain tens of thousands of distinct CDR3 sequences, roughly 50% of them seen just once; the ten biggest clones take up approximately 9%. Sequenced input: blood. The receptor source for this set is a woman aged 45-65 years with Graves' ophthalmopathy. Each CDR3 is given with its conserved first and last residue. Fields, in order: J gene, D gene, clone size, V gene, CDR3 protein, CDR3 DNA. A D gene is named only where the DNA matches it firmly. Size is omitted from some rows. Given values are once, few, many or a class for expanded clones.

TRBJ2-3,TRBD1,many,TRBV4-3,CASSRTGRTDTQYF,TGCGCCAGCAGCCGGACAGGGCGCACAGATACGCAGTATTTT
TRBJ2-1,.,many,TRBV3-1,CASSQVSNEQFF,TGTGCCAGCAGCCAAGTGAGCAATGAGCAGTTCTTC
TRBJ2-1,.,few,TRBV24-1,CATSDPGPRRGEQFF,TGTGCCACCAGTGACCCGGGACCCCGGCGGGGTGAGCAGTTCTTC
TRBJ2-7,.,.,TRBV5-1,CASSLDGSSYEQCF,TGCGCCAGCAGTCTTGACGGGAGCTCCTACGAGCAGTGCTTC
TRBJ1-6,.,many,TRBV12-3/TRBV12-4,CASSLGGGVASPLHF,TGTGCCAGCAGTTTAGGAGGTGGGGTTGCATCACCCCTCCACTTT
TRBJ1-1,.,many,TRBV20-1,CSASRSHSNTEAFF,TGCAGTGCTAGTCGGTCACACTCGAACACTGAAGCTTTCTTT
TRBJ1-1,.,many,TRBV5-4,CASSLGDRHTEAFF,TGTGCCAGCAGCTTGGGAGATAGGCACACTGAAGCTTTCTTT
TRBJ2-2,TRBD2,.,TRBV5-1,CASTRTSGELFF,TGCGCCAGCACCCGGACTAGCGGGGAGCTGTTTTTT
TRBJ2-2,.,few,TRBV10-3,CAISERDPDTGELFF,TGTGCCATCAGTGAGCGGGACCCCGACACCGGGGAGCTGTTTTTT
TRBJ2-3,.,many,TRBV29-1,CSVDRGLSTDTQYF,TGCAGCGTTGATCGTGGCCTTAGCACAGATACGCAGTATTTT
TRBJ1-2,.,many,TRBV9,CASSVSGQQGLFNYGNTF,TGTGCCAGCAGCGTCTCCGGACAGCAGGGACTTTTTAACTATGGCAACACCTTC
TRBJ2-3,TRBD1,.,TRBV20-1,CSAVSLEDRGIDTQYF,TGCAGTGCTGTCTCATTGGAGGACAGGGGTATAGATACGCAGTATTTT
TRBJ2-7,TRBD2,.,TRBV7-3,CASSLIAGEHEQYF,TGTGCCAGCAGCTTAATAGCGGGAGAGCACGAGCAGTACTTC